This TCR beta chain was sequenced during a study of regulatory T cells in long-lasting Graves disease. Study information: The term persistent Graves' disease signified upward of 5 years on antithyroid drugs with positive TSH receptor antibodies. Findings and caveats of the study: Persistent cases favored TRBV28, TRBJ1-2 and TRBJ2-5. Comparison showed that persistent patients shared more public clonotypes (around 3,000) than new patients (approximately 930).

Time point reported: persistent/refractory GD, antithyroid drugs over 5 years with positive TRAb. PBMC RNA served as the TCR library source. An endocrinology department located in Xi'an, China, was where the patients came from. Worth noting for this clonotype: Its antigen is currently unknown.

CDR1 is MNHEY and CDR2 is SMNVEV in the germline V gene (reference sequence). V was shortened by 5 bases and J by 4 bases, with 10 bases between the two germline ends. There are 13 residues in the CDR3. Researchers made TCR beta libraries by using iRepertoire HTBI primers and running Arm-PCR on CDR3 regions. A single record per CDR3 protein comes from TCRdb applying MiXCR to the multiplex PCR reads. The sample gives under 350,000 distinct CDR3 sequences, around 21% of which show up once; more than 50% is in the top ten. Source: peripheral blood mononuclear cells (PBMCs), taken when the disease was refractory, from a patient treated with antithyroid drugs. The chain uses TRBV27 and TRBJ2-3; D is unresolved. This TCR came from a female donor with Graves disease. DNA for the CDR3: TGTGCCAGCAGTCCCCGGGCTTCAGATACGCAGTATTTT. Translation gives CASSPRASDTQYF.